The T cell receptor (beta chain) under discussion was sequenced for a study of lymphopenia after photon versus proton radiotherapy (dated by TCRdb to the late 2010s). Concerning the study at large: The study compared the immunological effects of photon versus proton radiation therapy in patients with gastrointestinal tumors who developed high-grade lymphopenia. The study was designed to characterize how the impact on the immune system differs between the two radiation modalities. A cohort of some 22 patients with gastrointestinal tumors who received either photon or proton therapy and subsequently developed lymphopenia was included.

Library method: the immunoSEQ multiplex PCR assay. T cell repertoires were profiled with deep sequencing of rearranged TCR beta loci together with multiparametric flow cytometry. This immuneACCESS table, as held by TCRdb, lists in-frame sequences with V and J called but not all clones. Of the missing ones, under half trace to an unresolved V gene in checked studies; the others have no known cause. The sample contains 30,000 to 35,000 clones, roughly 89% of them found a single time. The ten biggest clones cover around 6.7% of the sample. The CDR3 numbers 14 residues from cysteine through phenylalanine. CDR3 DNA only is kept here, 42 bases in frame from base 1. For this chain, trimming is 3 bases at the V end and 3 bases at the J end, and the number of junction bases without a gene match is 3. Sequences GTSNPN (CDR1) and SVGIG (CDR2) are obtained from the germline V gene (reference sequence). Overall study outcomes, separate from this receptor: During treatment, patients who received proton therapy stayed relatively stable, whereas patients who received photon therapy lost naive T cells and TCR diversity and gained effector/memory populations. The survival association was assessed only in patients who died, and the authors presented better survival with proton therapy as a possibility rather than a demonstrated result. Across the cohort, an inverse correlation was found between a larger post-nadir drop in TCR diversity and overall survival time among patients who died. After the lymphocyte count nadir, oligoclonal expansion, especially of CD8+ Temra cells, was observed in photon-treated repertoires, and the drop in diversity was driven by this expansion.

Regarding this clone: The target of this receptor is not known. Within one base of it there is no much larger clone, and no base qualities were kept.

This chain joins TRBV30 to TRBJ2-7; the junction holds 12 bases that match TRBD2. This TCR was sampled from a woman in her seventies with pancreatic cancer. Some clones in this sample may be carry-over from other donors' samples. Sequencing was performed on peripheral blood, taken from a patient treated with proton-based radiotherapy. DNA sequence: TGTGCCTGGAGCCCACTAGCGGGAGGCTACGAGCAGTACTTC. It is translated as CAWSPLAGGYEQYF.